This T cell receptor (beta chain) was captured in a study of control samples from healthy donors and cancer patients. Germline V gives CDR1 ENHRY, CDR2 SYGVKD. J was trimmed by 5 bases and V by 2 bases; bases with no gene match: 7. The CDR3 sequence is 16 residues long. This table comes from immunoSEQ multiplex PCR, and its TCRdb copy is limited to in-frame clones, with some not included. The sample records 75,000 to 95,000 clones, 70% to 90% being singletons. V is TRBV10-3 and J is TRBJ1-5; 9 positions match TRBD1. Sequenced sample: PBMCs. The clonotype comes from a woman aged 45 to 65 with colorectal cancer. The CDR3 region is CAISERQGEKDQPQHF. CDR3 sequence (DNA): TGTGCCATCAGTGAGCGACAGGGGGAGAAGGATCAGCCCCAGCATTTT.